The T cell receptor beta chain described here comes from a study of beta chain features in type 1 diabetes (dated by TCRdb to about 2018). For context, the study as a whole: No differences in mean age, gender distribution, total cell number or subset yield were found between patients and healthy donors. A total of about 100,000,000 sorted cells were examined across all samples, and RNA yield correlated strongly with the number of cells per subset. The study compared TCRB repertoires of sorted circulating CD4+ T cell subsets between recently diagnosed type 1 diabetes patients and matched healthy donors. Whereas all 30 or so donors provided naive and central memory subsets, regulatory and stem cell-like memory subsets were isolated from just 8 patients and roughly 8 healthy donors.

All of the isolated RNA was reverse transcribed with the High Capacity cDNA Reverse Transcription Kit, so expressed TCRB transcripts were sequenced. Deep immunoSEQ sequencing was applied to naive, central memory and regulatory T cell samples, giving an average of about 3.8 million total reads per sample. After sorted cells were lysed in RLT buffer, RNA was extracted with DNase-treated RNeasy Micro or Mini kits, with the choice depending on cell number. To prevent cross-contamination, each cell subset was processed individually, whereas patient and healthy donor samples were processed jointly. TCRB sequences were amplified from cDNA with the immunoSEQ multiplex PCR, producing 87-bp fragments spanning the CDR3 region. Sequencing of the amplicons was performed on the Illumina HiSeq platform. As for the original processing: Synthetic template baselines were used to correct PCR bias computationally, reads within Hamming distance 2 were collapsed together, and singletons that could not be merged were discarded. By aligning reads against IMGT, V, D and J genes, CDR3 length, and insertions or deletions at six rearrangement sites were assigned. Clonotype counts were normalized to sorted cell number within each subset before computing true diversity and Gini coefficients with the tcR R package. Repertoire sharing was quantified using the overlap coefficient calculated on TCRB nucleotide sequences. Drawn from immuneACCESS, this table holds only the in-frame rearrangements with V and J called that TCRdb kept. Clones are partly lost; checked studies trace under half to an unresolved V gene and leave the rest unexplained. V, J and clone size derive from that table, while D and trimming were established from the DNA sequence. The sample yields fewer than 400,000 clones; 7.5% to 9% were counted once. The top ten clonotypes cover less than 0.5% of the sample.

Study-level results and caveats: Naive, central memory and regulatory TCRB repertoires appeared to be more alike among patients than among healthy donors. Because cDNA was sequenced instead of genomic DNA, highly expressing activated cells could be over-represented, though the groups showed no difference in activation or CD3 levels. HLA sub-analyses involved small numbers of individuals, so any influence of HLA type on TCRB rearrangement remained unresolved. Fewer insertions and more nucleotide deletions at VDJ recombination sites were observed in patients with type 1 diabetes, implying thymic rearrangement abnormalities. Type 1 diabetes patients showed a moderate but significant shortening of TCRB CDR3 length in all four CD4+ subsets. PCR may preferentially amplify shorter templates, but because patient and control samples were amplified and corrected together, any resulting skew would affect both groups equally.

This clone showed up just a few times. Its antigen is currently not known. No much larger clone exists at a distance of one base, and base qualities are not known. Counted from cysteine to phenylalanine, this CDR3 has 14 amino acids. The sequence is cut down to CDR3 DNA, 42 bases in frame from base 1. In the germline V gene, CDR1 corresponds to MNHEY and CDR2 to SVGAGI. Between the V and J ends, shortened by 2 bases and 5 bases respectively, the junction contains 10 bases. From each donor, a single peripheral blood sample of roughly 0.11 L on average was drawn into heparinised tubes. Naive, central memory, regulatory and stem cell-like memory CD4+ T cells were sorted on a BD FACSAria II using a panel including CD45RO, CCR7, CD25, CD127, CD95 and CD27. Purity was above 98% for every sorted population. PBMCs were separated immediately by Lymphoprep density gradient centrifugation and were stained directly, without being cultured. To minimize batch effects, samples were stained and sorted in pairs, one healthy donor with one patient per experiment.

The clonotype was recovered from a woman between 18 and 30 years old in good health. The rearrangement combines TRBV6-5 with TRBJ2-1; tentative D gene TRBD2, with 5 bases matching. The material sequenced was central memory CD4+ T cells from blood. The CDR3 has the sequence CASSYRGGNNEQFF. The DNA sequence is given as TGTGCCAGCAGTTACAGAGGAGGTAACAATGAGCAGTTCTTC.